The clone carrying this T cell receptor (beta chain) was recorded many times. The data originate from a study of blood T cells in healthy people across ages. Deletions cut 0 bases from V and 4 bases from J, with 10 bases between. Germline assignment: CDR1 SGHKS and CDR2 YYEKEE (reference sequence). The CDR3 is 14 residues long. A J-beta primer mix and a sample-barcoded 5' primer were used in a second PCR of roughly 6 to 12 cycles. TCRdb re-called the 5' RACE reads with MiXCR, one entry per CDR3 protein. The data contain approximately 1.5 million distinct CDR3 sequences, 42% of them seen just once; the ten biggest clones take up over 3.5%.

The rearrangement joins TRBV5-5 to TRBJ1-1; D perhaps matches TRBD1 (6 bases). The TCR comes from a woman aged 18-29 years in good health. Sequencing was done on a sample of blood. The CDR3 reads CASSLGGLGTEAFF. The CDR3 region has the DNA TGTGCCAGCAGCTTGGGGGGGCTGGGCACTGAAGCTTTCTTT.